These 25 T cell receptor beta chains came from one sample sequenced in a study of cytomegalovirus exposure and HLA in healthy donors. It was with 60 Vbeta and 13 Jbeta primers that the PCR ran. TCRdb's copy holds only in-frame clones and misses some; the assay was immunoSEQ multiplex PCR. The top ten hold about 2.2% of the sample, which has 120,000 to 150,000 clones, around 77% seen once. Sequencing was carried out using PBMCs. These receptors all stem from a man aged 25 to 45 in good health and CMV-seronegative.

The genes are TRBV30 and TRBJ1-5; 7 positions agree with TRBD1. V lost 1 base, J lost 1 base, and 10 bases stayed unmatched. Germline-derived CDR1 and CDR2 are GTSNPN and SVGIG (reference sequence). This CDR3 comprises 17 residues. This CDR3 reads CAWSGDRVSVSNQPQHF. The CDR3 region has the DNA TGTGCCTGGAGTGGAGACAGGGTATCAGTAAGCAATCAGCCCCAGCATTTT.

The chain employs TRBV7-3 and TRBJ2-2; D is undetermined. V lost 6 bases to trimming and J lost 7 bases, with 9 bases between them. This CDR3 comprises 12 residues. Germline V gene lookup returns CDR1 SGHTA and CDR2 FQGTGA. The CDR3 spells CASRSNGGELFF. CDR3 bases: TGTGCCAGCAGATCAAACGGCGGGGAGCTGTTTTTT. Variable domain in full (rest from reference TRBV7-3 and TRBJ2-2): GAGVSQTPSNKVTEKGKYVELRCDPISGHTALYWYRQSLGQGPEFLIYFQGTGAADDSGLPNDRFFAVRPEGSVSTLKIQRTERGDSAVYLCASRSNGGELFFGEGSRLTVL.

The rearrangement links TRBV6-1 to TRBJ2-7; 8 bases fit TRBD1. The CDR3 spans 15 residues. CDR1 and CDR2 from the germline V gene are MNHNS and SASEGT. V shed 1 base and J 3 bases; nucleotides not matched to a gene: 5. CDR3 protein: CASSEVAGQGYEQYF. CDR3 in DNA: TGTGCCAGCAGTGAAGTGGCCGGACAGGGCTACGAGCAGTACTTC.

A few counts support this clone. The V call is TRBV6-1, the J call TRBJ2-7, with TRBD1 as a possible D gene (6 bases). This CDR3 is 13 amino acids long. The V and J ends lost 5 bases and 4 bases respectively, with 12 bases between them. Germline V gives CDR1 MNHNS, CDR2 SASEGT. Here the CDR3 DNA reads TGTGCCAGCAGTTTCTCACAGGGTTACGAGCAGTACTTC. It translates to CASSFSQGYEQYF.

The chain links TRBV6-4 to TRBJ2-1; the match to TRBD2 covers 12 bases. This CDR3 is 16 amino acids long. V lost 5 bases, J lost 0 bases, and 2 bases stayed unmatched. Germline V gene lookup returns CDR1 MRHNA and CDR2 SNTAGT. CDR3 amino acids: CASSSTSGSSYNEQFF. The DNA for the CDR3 is TGTGCCAGCAGTTCGACTAGCGGGAGCTCCTACAATGAGCAGTTCTTC.

The CDR3 sequence is CASSELLAGQETQYF. The CDR3 nucleotides read TGTGCCAGCAGTGAACTTCTGGCAGGCCAAGAGACCCAGTACTTC. The genes are TRBV2 and TRBJ2-5; unclear D gene. Trimming removed 2 bases at V and 1 base at J, with 11 bases between. The CDR3 runs 15 residues. Per the germline V gene, CDR1 is SNHLY and CDR2 is FYNNEI.

The chain's CDR3 is CASSFSQGSSYEQYF. For the CDR3, the DNA is TGTGCCAGCAGCTTTAGCCAGGGAAGCTCCTACGAGCAGTACTTC. The chain uses TRBV7-9 and TRBJ2-7; D is possibly TRBD1 (5 bases). Trimming cost V 3 bases and J 0 bases, with 12 bases left between them. Per the germline V gene, CDR1 is SEHNR and CDR2 is FQNEAQ (reference sequence). The CDR3 is made up of 15 amino acids.

CDR3 loop: CASSDRWQGSSYEQYF. The CDR3 region has the DNA TGTGCCAGTAGCGACCGGTGGCAGGGGAGTTCCTACGAGCAGTACTTC. The chain couples TRBV19 to TRBJ2-7; D is possibly TRBD1 (6 bases). The CDR3 loop spans 16 amino acids. CDR1 and CDR2 from the germline V gene are LNHDA and SQIVND (reference sequence). The V gene lost 6 bases and the J gene lost 1 base, with 19 bases spanning the gap.

This clone was observed a few times. This rearrangement joins TRBV10-1 to TRBJ2-2; TRBD1 matches 9 bases. After removal of 4 bases from V and 4 bases from J, the junction contained 7 bases not matched to a gene. CDR1 and CDR2 (germline): WNHNN, SYGVQD (reference sequence). The CDR3 is 16 residues long. This CDR3 reads CASSGAGTGSTGELFF. In nucleotides, the CDR3 is TGCGCCAGCAGTGGTGCCGGGACAGGGAGCACCGGGGAGCTGTTTTTT.

This sequence joins TRBV7-2 and TRBJ2-7, with TRBD1 identical over 7 bases. The junction had 6 bases not matched to a gene; V was cut back by 4 bases and J by 6 bases. Germline-derived CDR1 and CDR2 are SGHTA and FQGNSA. This CDR3 has 13 amino acids. The CDR3 DNA reads as TGTGCCAGCAGCTCAGACAGGGTTGGCGAGCAGTACTTC. Translating it yields CASSSDRVGEQYF.

In its sample, this clone was seen a few times. This rearrangement joins TRBV18 to TRBJ1-1, with TRBD1 identical over 7 bases. Germline V CDR1 and CDR2: KGHSH, LQKENI. V lost 6 bases and J lost 4; bases outside the gene matches: 5. CDR3 length: 13 amino acids. The CDR3: CASSLEGATEAFF. Here the CDR3 DNA reads TGTGCCAGCTCGCTAGAGGGGGCCACTGAAGCTTTCTTT.

This chain links TRBV5-8 with TRBJ2-7; 11 positions match TRBD2. CDR3 length: 13 residues. Germline V gene sequence: CDR1 SGHTS, CDR2 YDEGEE. V lost 7 bases, J lost 3 bases, and 3 bases stayed unmatched. The CDR3 nucleotides are TGTGCCAGCGGGACTAGCGGCCTCTACGAGCAGTACTTC. Its translation: CASGTSGLYEQYF.

Only a few counts were recorded for this clone. J is TRBJ2-1 and V is TRBV2; D gene uncertain. In germline, CDR1 is SNHLY, CDR2 FYNNEI. The CDR3 loop spans 12 amino acids. V lost 9 bases, J lost 2 bases, and 8 bases lay in between. CDR3 in amino acids: CASKRAYNEQFF. DNA of the CDR3: TGTGCCAGTAAACGGGCCTACAATGAGCAGTTCTTC.

This clone was picked up one time. This chain joins TRBV7-2 and TRBJ2-1; 13 bases line up with TRBD2. Germline CDR1 SGHTA, CDR2 FQGNSA. This CDR3 is built from 18 residues. V was pared by 1 base and J by 2 bases, with 5 bases of the junction left unmatched. The DNA for the CDR3 is TGTGCCAGCAGCTTAGAGTGGGGGACTAGCGGGACCTACAATGAGCAGTTCTTC. As protein: CASSLEWGTSGTYNEQFF. The full variable domain, its missing parts supplied by reference TRBV7-2 and TRBJ2-1, is GAGVSQSPSNKVTEKGKDVELRCDPISGHTALYWYRQSLGQGLEFLIYFQGNSAPDKSGLPSDRFSAERTGGSVSTLTIQRTQQEDSAVYLCASSLEWGTSGTYNEQFFGPGTRLTVL.

This chain connects TRBV30 to TRBJ2-1, with a weak D call TRBD1 (5 bases). V was clipped by 4 bases and J by 0 bases, with 13 bases between them. The CDR3 has 15 residues. Germline-derived CDR1 and CDR2 are GTSNPN and SVGIG (reference sequence). CDR3 nucleotide sequence: TGTGCCTGGACACGGACAAAGAGCTCCTACAATGAGCAGTTCTTC. Amino acid sequence: CAWTRTKSSYNEQFF.

The chain uses TRBV18 and TRBJ2-1, with D unresolved. Trimming removed 4 bases from V and 3 bases from J, with 7 bases in between. This CDR3 is built from 13 residues. Germline CDR1 reads KGHSH; CDR2 reads LQKENI. The CDR3 nucleotides are TGTGCCAGCTCACAGACATTCTACAATGAGCAGTTCTTC. This encodes CASSQTFYNEQFF.

The rearrangement links TRBV2 to TRBJ2-3, with 10 bases fitting TRBD2. The CDR3 is made up of 15 amino acids. Losses at the gene ends were 8 bases for V and 4 bases for J; bases not matched to a gene: 9. CDR1 SNHLY and CDR2 FYNNEI come from the germline V gene. CDR3 amino acids: CASDVAGGGADTQYF. For the CDR3, the DNA is TGTGCCAGCGACGTAGCGGGGGGAGGCGCAGATACGCAGTATTTT. Full variable domain (missing parts from reference TRBV2 and TRBJ2-3): EPEVTQTPSHQVTQMGQEVILRCVPISNHLYFYWYRQILGQKVEFLVSFYNNEISEKSEIFDDQFSVERPDGSNFTLKIRSTKLEDSAMYFCASDVAGGGADTQYFGPGTRLTVL.

This clone was recorded only once. The gene calls are TRBV19 and TRBJ1-2; 12 nucleotides line up with TRBD1. Germline V gene data show CDR1 as LNHDA and CDR2 as SQIVND (reference sequence). Trimming took 3 bases from V and 2 from J; bases not matched to a gene: 4. CDR3 size: 16 residues. CDR3 in DNA: TGTGCCAGTAGTATTGCGGGACAGGGGGCGAACTATGGCTACACCTTC. Its translation is CASSIAGQGANYGYTF.

This clone was observed once. V and J are TRBV7-9 and TRBJ2-7; TRBD2 might be the D (6 bases). Trimming took off 3 bases at V and 6 bases at J, with 15 bases between the two ends. There are 14 residues in the CDR3. Germline V CDR1 and CDR2: SEHNR, FQNEAQ (reference sequence). The CDR3 DNA follows: TGTGCCAGCAGCTTGGAAGTGGGGGGTGTCGAGCAGTACTTC. Its translation is CASSLEVGGVEQYF.

The J gene is TRBJ2-1, the V gene TRBV9, with 9 bases lining up with TRBD1. J was trimmed by 0 bases and V by 0 bases; bases with no gene match: 16. The V gene's germline CDR1 is SGDLS and CDR2 YYNGEE. The CDR3 length is 21 residues. CDR3: CASSVGVKRTGVRSSYNEQFF. CDR3 coding DNA: TGTGCCAGCAGCGTAGGGGTGAAGCGGACAGGGGTTAGGAGCTCCTACAATGAGCAGTTCTTC.

The chain combines TRBV7-6 with TRBJ1-4; D ambiguous. In germline, CDR1 is SGHVS, CDR2 FNYEAQ. The CDR3 sequence is 15 residues long. V was pared by 5 bases and J by 5 bases, with 15 bases between. Here the CDR3 reads CASSTSEGVNEKLFF. In nucleotides, the CDR3 is TGTGCCAGCAGCACCTCTGAGGGCGTGAATGAAAAACTGTTTTTT.

The rearrangement links TRBV7-9 to TRBJ1-1; no clear D. V lost 6 bases, J lost 0 bases, and 17 bases lay in between. The germline gives CDR1 SEHNR, CDR2 FQNEAQ (reference sequence). This CDR3 contains 16 residues. The DNA of the CDR3 is TGTGCCAGCAGACCAACGGCTCCGGCGGTGAACACTGAAGCTTTCTTT. Amino acid sequence: CASRPTAPAVNTEAFF.

The rearrangement joins TRBV2 to TRBJ1-1; TRBD1 is a possible D gene (6 bases). CDR1 is SNHLY, CDR2 FYNNEI, per germline. The CDR3 is 16 residues long. Trimming left V 4 bases short and J 1 base short, with 16 bases between. CDR3 DNA sequence: TGTGCCAGCAGTGCCGAGGGGAGGGGGACGAACACTGAAGCTTTCTTT. This sequence encodes CASSAEGRGTNTEAFF.

With respect to this clone: Other DNA sequences in this specimen translate into the identical CDR3. This chain connects TRBV30 to TRBJ1-2; D perhaps matches TRBD1 (6 bases). This CDR3 has 13 amino acids. In germline, CDR1 is GTSNPN, CDR2 SVGIG (reference sequence). V lost 2 bases and J 4 bases, leaving 11 bases between the germline ends. The CDR3: CAWSTTGSYGYTF. The CDR3 bases are TGTGCCTGGAGTACGACAGGATCCTATGGCTACACCTTC. The whole variable domain, filled in from reference TRBV30 and TRBJ1-2, reads SQTIHQWPATLVQPVGSPLSLECTVEGTSNPNLYWYRQAAGRGLQLLFYSVGIGQISSEVPQNLSASRPQDRQFILSSKKLLLSDSGFYLCAWSTTGSYGYTFGSGTRLTVV.

The chain joins TRBV6-5 to TRBJ2-7, with 7 bases that match TRBD2. Germline V CDR1 and CDR2: MNHEY, SVGAGI. The CDR3 contains 14 residues. V lost 5 bases to trimming and J lost 2 bases; unmatched junction nucleotides: 6. The CDR3 DNA is TGTGCCAGCAGTCGGCCGGGAGGTACCTACGAGCAGTACTTC. Residues: CASSRPGGTYEQYF.